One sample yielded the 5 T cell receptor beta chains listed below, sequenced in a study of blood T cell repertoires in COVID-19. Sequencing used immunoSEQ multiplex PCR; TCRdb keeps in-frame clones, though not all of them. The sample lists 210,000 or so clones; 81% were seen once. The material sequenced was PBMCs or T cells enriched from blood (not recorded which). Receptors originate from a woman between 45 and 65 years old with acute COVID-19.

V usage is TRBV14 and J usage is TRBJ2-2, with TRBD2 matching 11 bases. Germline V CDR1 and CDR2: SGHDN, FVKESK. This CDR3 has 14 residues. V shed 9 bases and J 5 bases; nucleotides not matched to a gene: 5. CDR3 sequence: CASRTSGGTGELFF. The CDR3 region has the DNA TGTGCCAGTCGAACTAGCGGGGGTACCGGGGAGCTGTTTTTT.

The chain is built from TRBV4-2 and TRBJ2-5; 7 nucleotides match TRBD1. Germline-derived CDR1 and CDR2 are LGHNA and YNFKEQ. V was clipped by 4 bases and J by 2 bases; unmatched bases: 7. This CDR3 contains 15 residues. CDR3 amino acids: CASSRLGTEQETQYF. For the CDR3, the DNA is TGTGCCAGCAGCCGGCTTGGGACAGAGCAAGAGACCCAGTACTTC.

The CDR3 loop is CASSYGQANTGELFF. The CDR3 bases are TGTGCCAGCAGTTACGGACAGGCAAACACCGGGGAGCTGTTTTTT. The chain employs TRBV6-2 or TRBV6-3 and TRBJ2-2, with TRBD1 identical over 7 bases. The CDR3 is made up of 15 amino acids. V lost 2 bases to trimming and J lost 2 bases; unmatched junction nucleotides: 2. The germline CDR1 and CDR2 sequences are MNHEY and SVGEGT.

The CDR3 spells CAWRLQGIYGYTF. The CDR3 bases are TGTGCCTGGAGGTTGCAGGGCATCTATGGCTACACCTTC. The chain joins TRBV30 to TRBJ1-2, with D possibly matching TRBD1 (5 bases). The CDR3 consists of 13 residues. CDR1 and CDR2 (germline): GTSNPN, SVGIG (reference sequence). V lost 3 bases and J lost 4, with 12 bases in between.

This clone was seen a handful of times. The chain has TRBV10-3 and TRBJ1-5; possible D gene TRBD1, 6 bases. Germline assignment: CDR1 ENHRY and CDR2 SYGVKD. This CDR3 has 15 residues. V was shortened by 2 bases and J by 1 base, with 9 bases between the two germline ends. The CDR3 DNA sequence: TGTGCCATCAGTGAGCAGGGGATCAGCAATCAGCCCCAGCATTTT. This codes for CAISEQGISNQPQHF.